A single sample gave rise to the 27 T cell receptor beta chains below, sequenced in a study of blood T cell repertoires in COVID-19. Some clones are missing from TCRdb's copy, which holds only in-frame ones; the method was immunoSEQ multiplex PCR. The sample lists tens of thousands of clones; about 86% were seen once. Sequenced sample: peripheral blood. The receptor set was obtained from a human donor in a cohort sampled during active COVID-19.

The rearrangement uses TRBV6-5 and TRBJ2-2; D remains ambiguous. The length of the CDR3 is 13 residues. The germline gives CDR1 MNHEY, CDR2 SVGAGI. V dropped 0 bases and J dropped 5 bases, with 4 bases sitting between them. The CDR3 region is CASSYSRTGELFF. CDR3 nucleotides: TGTGCCAGCAGTTACTCGAGGACCGGGGAGCTGTTTTTT.

The chain links TRBV6-9 to TRBJ1-4; the match to TRBD1 covers 7 bases. This CDR3 has 15 residues. The ends lost 5 bases at V and 8 bases at J; junction bases unmatched: 11. Germline loops: CDR1 MNHGY, CDR2 SVAAGI. The CDR3 reads CASSRRDREEEKLFF. CDR3 bases: TGTGCCAGCAGTCGGCGAGACAGGGAAGAAGAAAAACTGTTTTTT.

The genes are TRBV9 and TRBJ2-2, with D maybe TRBD2 (5 bases). This CDR3 has 18 residues. Germline V gene data show CDR1 as SGDLS and CDR2 as YYNGEE. Trimming cost V 0 bases and J 1 base, with 16 bases left between them. The CDR3 sequence: CASSVEIGVMQNTGELFF. The CDR3 coding sequence is TGTGCCAGCAGCGTAGAGATCGGGGTTATGCAGAACACCGGGGAGCTGTTTTTT.

This chain connects TRBV5-1 to TRBJ1-3, with D unclear. The CDR3 is 13 residues long. The V gene's germline CDR1 is SGHRS and CDR2 YFSETQ. Deletions cut 5 bases from V and 0 bases from J, with 6 bases between. In nucleotides, the CDR3 is TGCGCCAGCAGTACTGGCTCTGGAAACACCATATATTTT. It is translated as CASSTGSGNTIYF.

The chain couples TRBV6-6 to TRBJ1-5, with TRBD1 matching over 9 bases. The CDR3 covers 15 residues. Germline trimming cut 6 bases from V and 6 bases from J; bases unmatched to any gene: 9. Per the germline V gene, CDR1 is MNHNY and CDR2 is SVGAGI (reference sequence). DNA of the CDR3: TGTGCCAGCAGACCCGGGACAGGGCTATCTCAGCCCCAGCATTTT. This translates into CASRPGTGLSQPQHF.

This chain connects TRBV18 to TRBJ1-1; D unclear. CDR3 length: 11 amino acids. Trimming shortened V by 4 bases and J by 7 bases, and 7 bases separated the two germline ends. Germline values: CDR1 KGHSH, CDR2 LQKENI. The CDR3 is CASSLTGEAFF. The DNA for the CDR3 is TGTGCCAGCTCACTGACTGGTGAAGCTTTCTTT. Complete variable domain (other parts from reference TRBV18 and TRBJ1-1): NAGVMQNPRHLVRRRGQEARLRCSPMKGHSHVYWYRQLPEEGLKFMVYLQKENIIDESGMPKERFSAEFPKEGPSILRIQQVVRGDSAAYFCASSLTGEAFFGQGTRLTVV.

The chain carries TRBV27 and TRBJ1-1; TRBD1 is a possible D gene (5 bases). Germline V gives CDR1 MNHEY, CDR2 SMNVEV (reference sequence). Trimming stripped 4 bases from V and 0 bases from J, with 15 bases between. The CDR3 has 16 residues. CDR3 nucleotides: TGTGCCAGCAGTTCCTTCCCAGGGACTTTGAACACTGAAGCTTTCTTT. Amino acids: CASSSFPGTLNTEAFF.

This chain connects TRBV5-1 to TRBJ2-7, with a tentative D call TRBD2 (5 bases). The CDR3 is made up of 16 amino acids. CDR1 SGHRS and CDR2 YFSETQ come from the germline V gene. V lost 0 bases, J lost 6 bases, and 19 bases lay in between. The CDR3 DNA is TGCGCCAGCAGCTTGGCCATTGGCGAGACTACCACCGAGCAGTACTTC. Protein product: CASSLAIGETTTEQYF.

CDR3 sequence (DNA): TGTGCCAGCAGCTTGGGACAGGGAGGAACTGAAGCTTTCTTT. Translating it yields CASSLGQGGTEAFF. The V and J genes are TRBV5-4 and TRBJ1-1, with 7 bases lining up with TRBD1. The CDR3 is 14 amino acids. Germline trimming cut 0 bases from V and 5 bases from J; bases unmatched to any gene: 4. From germline, CDR1 is SGHNT and CDR2 YYREEE (reference sequence). The full variable domain, with the rest looked up from reference TRBV5-4 and TRBJ1-1, is ETGVTQSPTHLIKTRGQQVTLRCSSQSGHNTVSWYQQALGQGPQFIFQYYREEENGRGNFPPRFSGLQFPNYSSELNVNALELDDSALYLCASSLGQGGTEAFFGQGTRLTVV.

This chain connects TRBV11-2 to TRBJ2-3; 7 nucleotides agree with TRBD2. V was pared by 5 bases and J by 4 bases, with 9 bases of the junction left unmatched. Germline CDR1 and CDR2: SGHAT and FQNNGV. The length of the CDR3 is 15 residues. For the CDR3, the DNA is TGTGCCAGCAGCCCCCAACTAGCGTCCCCAGATACGCAGTATTTT. Translated, it gives CASSPQLASPDTQYF.

Concerning this clone itself: At one of its ends the junction is not consistent with the germline gene, which may arise from a read error. The genes are TRBV15 and TRBJ2-3, with 8 bases aligning to TRBD2. Germline assignment: CDR1 LNHNV and CDR2 YYDKDF (reference sequence). CDR3 length equals 17 residues. CDR3 sequence (DNA): TGTGCCACCACCAGAATTAGGGCTAGCGGGAGCACAGATACGCAGTATTTT. It is translated as CATTRIRASGSTDTQYF.

Turning to this clone: This specimen includes other DNA sequences encoding the same CDR3. The chain is built from TRBV30 and TRBJ1-3; 7 bases align to TRBD1. The junction had 2 bases not matched to a gene; V was cut back by 0 bases and J by 0 bases. Germline V gives CDR1 GTSNPN, CDR2 SVGIG (reference sequence). CDR3 length equals 15 residues. In nucleotides, the CDR3 is TGTGCCTGGAGTGTAGGGGGCAACTCTGGAAACACCATATATTTT. Its translation is CAWSVGGNSGNTIYF.

The V and J genes are TRBV7-2 and TRBJ1-5; 7 bases agree with TRBD1. V was clipped by 8 bases and J by 9 bases; unmatched bases: 13. Germline CDR1 reads SGHTA; CDR2 reads FQGNSA. The CDR3 runs to 14 residues. This CDR3 reads CASGNDREDGPQHF. CDR3 nucleotide sequence: TGTGCCAGCGGAAACGACAGGGAGGATGGGCCCCAGCATTTT. Full variable domain (rest looked up from reference TRBV7-2 and TRBJ1-5): GAGVSQSPSNKVTEKGKDVELRCDPISGHTALYWYRQSLGQGLEFLIYFQGNSAPDKSGLPSDRFSAERTGGSVSTLTIQRTQQEDSAVYLCASGNDREDGPQHFGDGTRLSIL.

This clone was seen once. The gene calls are TRBV4-2 and TRBJ2-7; the match to TRBD2 covers 10 bases. Trimming took 0 bases from V and 4 from J; bases not matched to a gene: 3. Germline V gene data show CDR1 as LGHNA and CDR2 as YNFKEQ. The CDR3 is made up of 15 amino acids. CDR3 sequence: CASSQEVSGRYEQYF. The DNA for the CDR3 is TGTGCCAGCAGCCAAGAGGTTAGCGGGAGGTACGAGCAGTACTTC.

CDR3 DNA sequence: TGCAGCGTTGCCGGACAGACCTACGAGCAGTACTTC. Translated: CSVAGQTYEQYF. The chain combines TRBV29-1 with TRBJ2-7, with D perhaps matching TRBD1 (6 bases). Deletions cut 4 bases from V and 2 bases from J, with 9 bases between. The CDR3 totals 12 residues. CDR1 is SQVTM and CDR2 is ANQGSEA in the germline V gene.

V and J are TRBV2 and TRBJ2-7, with 7 nucleotides matching TRBD1. Looked up from germline, CDR1 is SNHLY and CDR2 is FYNNEI. Trimming removed 8 bases from V and 3 bases from J; junction bases left unmatched: 7. CDR3 length: 13 amino acids. CDR3 sequence (DNA): TGTGCCAGCTGTACAGGGGACCTCTACGAGCAGTACTTC. Protein sequence: CASCTGDLYEQYF. The full variable domain, rest sourced from reference TRBV2 and TRBJ2-7, is EPEVTQTPSHQVTQMGQEVILRCVPISNHLYFYWYRQILGQKVEFLVSFYNNEISEKSEIFDDQFSVERPDGSNFTLKIRSTKLEDSAMYFCASCTGDLYEQYFGPGTRLTVT.

In this sample, this clone turned up once. The chain couples TRBV29-1 to TRBJ2-7, with TRBD1 matching 8 bases. The CDR3 runs 13 residues. V dropped 6 bases and J dropped 5; count of bases not matched to a gene: 9. The germline V gene has CDR1 SQVTM and CDR2 ANQGSEA. CDR3 DNA: TGCAGCGTCTCTCGCGGACAGGGTAACGAGCAGTACTTC. Translating gives CSVSRGQGNEQYF.

The CDR3 DNA follows: TGCAGTGCTAGTGGATTGAGGCGCGAGCAGTACTTC. This encodes CSASGLRREQYF. The chain is built from TRBV20-1 and TRBJ2-7; D is undetermined. The germline V gene has CDR1 DFQATT and CDR2 SNEGSKA (reference sequence). Trimming took off 3 bases at V and 6 bases at J, with 12 bases between the two ends. CDR3 length equals 12 residues.

The chain has TRBV10-3 and TRBJ2-1, with 10 nucleotides matching TRBD1. Germline-derived CDR1 and CDR2 are ENHRY and SYGVKD. The CDR3 is made up of 14 amino acids. V lost 4 bases and J lost 5; bases outside the gene matches: 2. The CDR3 DNA reads TGTGCCATCAGTGGGACAGGGGGGGACAATGAGCAGTTCTTC. Its translation: CAISGTGGDNEQFF.

This chain joins TRBV4-2 and TRBJ2-7; 7 nucleotides match TRBD1. The CDR3 spans 16 residues. Germline V gene sequence: CDR1 LGHNA, CDR2 YNFKEQ. Losses at the gene ends were 1 base for V and 0 bases for J; bases not matched to a gene: 6. The CDR3 loop reads CASSQARDSISYEQYF. The CDR3 DNA reads TGTGCCAGCAGCCAAGCAAGGGACAGCATCTCCTACGAGCAGTACTTC.

This clone was seen a few times. The chain couples TRBV30 to TRBJ2-2, with D hard to call. CDR1 is GTSNPN, CDR2 SVGIG, per germline (reference sequence). The ends were cut back, 0 bases at V and 8 bases at J, with 10 bases in the middle. CDR3 length: 13 residues. CDR3 protein: CAWSVQRFGELFF. The CDR3 DNA reads TGTGCCTGGAGTGTACAAAGATTTGGGGAGCTGTTTTTT.

Turning to this clone: Other DNA sequences in this specimen translate into the identical CDR3. The CDR3, as DNA: TGTGCCAGTAGTATAGGGCAGGGATACGAGCAGTACTTC. Its protein product is CASSIGQGYEQYF. This chain joins TRBV19 and TRBJ2-7; perhaps TRBD1 as D (5 bases). Germline V gene data show CDR1 as LNHDA and CDR2 as SQIVND (reference sequence). This CDR3 spans 13 amino acids. V gave up 1 base and J gave up 4 bases, with 8 bases separating them.

J is TRBJ2-5 and V is TRBV27; unclear D gene. This CDR3 comprises 15 residues. The V gene lost 2 bases and the J gene lost 5 bases, with 15 bases spanning the gap. The germline gives CDR1 MNHEY, CDR2 SMNVEV (reference sequence). CDR3 residues: CASSLGQAEWETQYF. DNA for the CDR3: TGTGCCAGCAGTTTAGGGCAGGCAGAGTGGGAGACCCAGTACTTC.

CDR3 in amino acids: CASSSAPTGDEQYF. CDR3 in DNA: TGCGCCAGCAGCTCCGCCCCGACAGGGGACGAGCAGTACTTC. The J gene is TRBJ2-7, the V gene TRBV5-1; TRBD1 matches at 8 bases. J lost 5 bases, V lost 3 bases, and 7 bases had no gene match. The V gene's germline CDR1 is SGHRS and CDR2 YFSETQ. CDR3 length: 14 amino acids.

The gene calls are TRBV2 and TRBJ1-4; 8 positions agree with TRBD1. The CDR3 totals 14 residues. Germline V lookup: CDR1 SNHLY, CDR2 FYNNEI. The V and J ends lost 3 bases and 8 bases, in that order; junction bases with no gene match: 5. Here the CDR3 reads CASSDRGLREKLFF. In nucleotides, the CDR3 is TGTGCCAGCAGTGACAGGGGGCTGAGGGAAAAACTGTTTTTT.

Written as DNA, the CDR3 is TGTGCCAGCAGTCCCCCGGGACAGTTCTATGGCTACACCTTC. Amino acids: CASSPPGQFYGYTF. The chain joins TRBV13 to TRBJ1-2, with 7 bases lining up with TRBD1. This CDR3 region has 14 residues. Germline V gives CDR1 PRHDT, CDR2 FYEKMQ (reference sequence). The V segment lost 6 bases and the J segment 4 bases; nucleotides outside the gene matches: 8. The variable domain in full, completed from reference TRBV13 and TRBJ1-2, reads AAGVIQSPRHLIKEKRETATLKCYPIPRHDTVYWYQQGPGQDPQFLISFYEKMQSDKGSIPDRFSAQQFSDYHSELNMSSLELGDSALYFCASSPPGQFYGYTFGSGTRLTVV.

The chain has TRBV7-9 and TRBJ1-6; D possibly corresponds to TRBD1 (5 bases). From germline, CDR1 is SEHNR and CDR2 FQNEAQ (reference sequence). The CDR3 contains 13 residues. V gave up 1 base and J gave up 8 bases, with 6 bases separating them. CDR3 nucleotides: TGTGCCAGCAGCTTAGGGGGGGATTCACCCCTCCACTTT. Protein sequence: CASSLGGDSPLHF.